Following are 2 T cell receptor beta chains from one sample sequenced in a study of CD8+ T cells in alopecia areata. Following extraction, RNA underwent reverse transcription to cDNA, which served as the sequencing template. Produced via immunoSEQ multiplex PCR; TCRdb's table is partial and in-frame only. The top ten hold 10% of the sample, which has some 190,000 clones, around 51% seen once. Treatment denoted: oral pan-JAK inhibitor, 5-10 mg twice daily. Sequencing used CD8+ T cells sorted from blood, obtained around week 54, from a patient treated with tofacitinib. These receptors were taken from a human donor with alopecia areata.

The chain combines TRBV13 with TRBJ2-7; TRBD2 matches at 12 bases. The germline CDR1 and CDR2 sequences are PRHDT and FYEKMQ (reference sequence). The CDR3 consists of 16 residues. With 2 bases clipped from V and 4 bases from J, the junction kept 6 bases outside the gene matches. CDR3 DNA sequence: TGTGCCAGCAGCTTACTGTCTAGCGGGGGGGCGTACGAGCAGTACTTC. The encoded protein is CASSLLSSGGAYEQYF.

The CDR3 spells CASSETTGAYYGYTF. The CDR3, as DNA: TGTGCCAGCAGCGAGACGACAGGCGCCTATTATGGCTACACCTTC. The chain has TRBV2 and TRBJ1-2, with TRBD1 as a possible D gene (6 bases). From germline, CDR1 is SNHLY and CDR2 FYNNEI. This CDR3 spans 15 amino acids. V was trimmed by 6 bases and J by 5 bases, leaving 19 bases between them.